A single T cell receptor (beta chain) is shown here with its context. The antigen is unknown. This specimen comes from a study of T cell responses to AZD1222 COVID-19 vaccine. Whole-study findings and limits: Donor demographics were predominantly white British with a female majority; clonal diversity may be underestimated. Unmutated variant regions are reportedly the target of nearly half of TCRs that are spike-specific.

The ends were cut back, 2 bases at V and 4 bases at J, with 15 bases in the middle. The CDR3 loop spans 15 amino acids. CDR1 is SGHRS, CDR2 YFSETQ, per germline. Generated by immunoSEQ multiplex PCR, the TCRdb table keeps only in-frame clones and is missing some. The data show over 150,000 clones, roughly 90% seen once. The TCR was taken from an adult in good health. The J gene is TRBJ2-5, the V gene TRBV5-1; D is perhaps TRBD2 (5 bases). The input for sequencing was peripheral blood, taken on day 0 of AZD1222 vaccination. CDR3 DNA: TGCGCCAGCAGCTTCACGGGGAATATAAGAGAGACCCAGTACTTC. This codes for CASSFTGNIRETQYF. The whole variable domain, filled in from reference TRBV5-1 and TRBJ2-5, reads KAGVTQTPRYLIKTRGQQVTLSCSPISGHRSVSWYQQTPGQGLQFLFEYFSETQRNKGNFPGRFSGRQFSNSRSEMNVSTLELGDSALYLCASSFTGNIRETQYFGPGTRLLVL.